This T cell receptor (beta chain) was sequenced for a study of T cell repertoires in cytomegalovirus infection. The study, taken as a whole, reports: Summed public TCR beta family frequency identified CMV carriers bearing the relevant HLA.

TCRdb re-called the reads with MiXCR, one entry per CDR3 protein. The profile shows some 170,000 distinct CDR3 sequences, about a sixth of them singletons. This clonotype was picked up many times. Its antigen is unknown. The CDR3 covers 13 residues. V was shortened by 0 bases and J by 6 bases, with 8 bases between the two germline ends. Germline CDR1 SGHTA, CDR2 FQGNSA. The receptor comes from a human donor in good health (CMV status not recorded). Some clones in this sample may be carry-over from other donors' samples. The chain joins TRBV7-2 to TRBJ1-1, with D unclear. The specimen sequenced was CD8+ T cells from PBMCs. The CDR3 is CASSLAWGSEAFF. The CDR3 coding sequence is TGTGCCAGCAGCTTAGCGTGGGGTTCTGAAGCTTTCTTT.